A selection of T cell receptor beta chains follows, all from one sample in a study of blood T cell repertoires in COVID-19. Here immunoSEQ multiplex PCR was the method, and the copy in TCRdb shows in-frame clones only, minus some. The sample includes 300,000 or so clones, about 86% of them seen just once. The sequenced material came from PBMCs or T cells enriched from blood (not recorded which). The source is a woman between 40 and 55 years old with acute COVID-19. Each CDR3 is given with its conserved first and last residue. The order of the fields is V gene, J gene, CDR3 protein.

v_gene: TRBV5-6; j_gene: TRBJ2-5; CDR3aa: CASSGGTSEETQYF
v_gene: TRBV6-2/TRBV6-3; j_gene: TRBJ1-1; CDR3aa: CASSYIGAAFF
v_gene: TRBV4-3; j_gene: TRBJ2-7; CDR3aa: CASSQETPRASGFYEQYF
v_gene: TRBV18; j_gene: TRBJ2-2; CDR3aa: CASAPGVGDTGELFF
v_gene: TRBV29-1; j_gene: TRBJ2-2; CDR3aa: CSVEDLQFRELFF
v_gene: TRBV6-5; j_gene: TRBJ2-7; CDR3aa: CASSDRFAGGYEQYF
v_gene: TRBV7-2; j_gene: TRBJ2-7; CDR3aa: CASSLQPFGTRSYEQYF
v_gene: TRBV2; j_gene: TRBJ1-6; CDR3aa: CASRAVRETVNSPLHF
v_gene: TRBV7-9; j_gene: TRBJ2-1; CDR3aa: CASSLAGAGAYNEQFF
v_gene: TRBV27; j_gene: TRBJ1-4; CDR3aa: CASSLSWTGGDEKLFF
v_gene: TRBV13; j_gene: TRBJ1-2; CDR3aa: CASSLRTANYGYTF
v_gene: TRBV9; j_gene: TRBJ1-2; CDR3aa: CASSVAGQGNYGYTF
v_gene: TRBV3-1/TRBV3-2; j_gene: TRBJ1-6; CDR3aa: CASSQGQDNSPLHF
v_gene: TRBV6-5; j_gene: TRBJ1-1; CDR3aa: CASSNRGRDTEAFF
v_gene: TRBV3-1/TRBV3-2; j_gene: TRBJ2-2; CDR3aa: CASSQAFLFANTGELFF
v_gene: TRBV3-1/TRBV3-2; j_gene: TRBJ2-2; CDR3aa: CASSQVLLAGTGELFF
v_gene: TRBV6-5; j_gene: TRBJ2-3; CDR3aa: CASSYPIELPTQYF
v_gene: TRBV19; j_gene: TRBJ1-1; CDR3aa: CASSTRLRNTEAFF
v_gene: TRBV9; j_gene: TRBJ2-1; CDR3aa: CASSSRTSPGTSGRNVQFF
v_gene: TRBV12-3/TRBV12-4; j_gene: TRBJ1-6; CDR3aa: CASSLNRSPLHF
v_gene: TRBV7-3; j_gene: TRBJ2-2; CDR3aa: CASSPTGPANTGELFF
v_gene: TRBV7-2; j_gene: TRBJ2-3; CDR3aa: CASSLETATDTQYF
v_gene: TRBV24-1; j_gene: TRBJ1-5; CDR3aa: CATSDQQGNQPQHF
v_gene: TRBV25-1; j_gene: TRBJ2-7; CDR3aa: CASSERGDGYEQYF
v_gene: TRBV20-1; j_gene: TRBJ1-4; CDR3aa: CSASTGTENEKLFF
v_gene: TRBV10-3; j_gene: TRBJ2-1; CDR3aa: CAISESSGGTIANRDNEQFF
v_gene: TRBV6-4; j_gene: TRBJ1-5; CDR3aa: CASSDSKGNRLITQHF
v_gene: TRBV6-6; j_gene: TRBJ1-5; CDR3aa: CASSSETGSNQPQHF
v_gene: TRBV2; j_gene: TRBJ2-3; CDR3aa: CASSTGAGRTDTQYF
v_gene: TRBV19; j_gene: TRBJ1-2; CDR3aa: CASSIRTGGHGYTF
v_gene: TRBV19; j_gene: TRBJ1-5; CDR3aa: CASSIEGTGGYQPQHF
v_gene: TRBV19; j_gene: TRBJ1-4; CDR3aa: CASSMGAQSEKLFF
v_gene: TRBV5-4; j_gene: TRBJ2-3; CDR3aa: CASSAGLAGGVGDTQYF
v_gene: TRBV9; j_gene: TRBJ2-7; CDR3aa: CASSKLADHYEQYF
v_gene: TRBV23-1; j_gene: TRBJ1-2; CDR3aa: CASRHGPGGRYGYTF
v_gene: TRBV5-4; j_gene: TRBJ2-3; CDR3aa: CASSSSGGALDTQYF
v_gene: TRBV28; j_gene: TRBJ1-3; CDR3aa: CASSIPHGDYSGNTIYF
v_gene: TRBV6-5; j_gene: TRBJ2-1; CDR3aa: CASRETSGSHNEQFF
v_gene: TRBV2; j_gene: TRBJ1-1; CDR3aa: CASRKTAQATEAFF
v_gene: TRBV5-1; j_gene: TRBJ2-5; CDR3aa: CASSLKIADQETQYF
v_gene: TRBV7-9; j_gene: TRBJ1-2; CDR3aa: CASSRDRDSNYGYTF
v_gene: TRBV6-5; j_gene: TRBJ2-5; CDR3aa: CATNLDRVRETQYF
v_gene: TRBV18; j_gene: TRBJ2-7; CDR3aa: CASSPGQGPYEQYF
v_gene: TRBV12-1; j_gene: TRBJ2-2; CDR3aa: CASSSCLCLVIGELFF
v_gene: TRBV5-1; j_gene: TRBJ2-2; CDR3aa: CASSWGAGLANTGELFF
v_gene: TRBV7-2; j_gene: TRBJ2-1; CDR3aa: CASSLLLEYEQFF